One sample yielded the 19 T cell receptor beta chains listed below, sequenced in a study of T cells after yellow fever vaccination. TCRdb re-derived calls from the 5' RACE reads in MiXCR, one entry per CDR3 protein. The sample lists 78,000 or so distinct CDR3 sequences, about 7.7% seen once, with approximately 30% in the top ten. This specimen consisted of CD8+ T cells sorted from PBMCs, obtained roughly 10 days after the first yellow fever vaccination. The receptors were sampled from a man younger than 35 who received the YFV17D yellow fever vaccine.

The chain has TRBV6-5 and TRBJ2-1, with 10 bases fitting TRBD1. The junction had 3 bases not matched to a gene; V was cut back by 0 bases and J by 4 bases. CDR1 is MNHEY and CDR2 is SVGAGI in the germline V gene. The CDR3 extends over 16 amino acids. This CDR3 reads CASSYSAGQGYNEQFF. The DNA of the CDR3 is TGTGCCAGCAGTTACTCCGCGGGACAGGGGTACAATGAGCAGTTCTTC.

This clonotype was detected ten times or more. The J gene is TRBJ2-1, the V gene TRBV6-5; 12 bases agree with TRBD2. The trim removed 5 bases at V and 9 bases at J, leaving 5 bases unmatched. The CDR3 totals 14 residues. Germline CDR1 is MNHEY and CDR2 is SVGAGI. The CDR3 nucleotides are TGTGCCAGCAGTAACCTAGCGGGGGGGCCTGAGCAGTTCTTC. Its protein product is CASSNLAGGPEQFF.

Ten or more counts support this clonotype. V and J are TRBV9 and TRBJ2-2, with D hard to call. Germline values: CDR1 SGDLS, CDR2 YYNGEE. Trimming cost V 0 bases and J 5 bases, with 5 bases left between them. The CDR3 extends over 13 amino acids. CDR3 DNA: TGTGCCAGCAGCGTAGACCTAACCGGGGAGCTGTTTTTT. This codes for CASSVDLTGELFF.

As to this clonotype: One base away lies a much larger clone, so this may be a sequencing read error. The DNA for the CDR3 is TGTGCCAGCAGACAGGGACAGAGCGATCAGCCCCAGCATTTT. It specifies CASRQGQSDQPQHF. The chain uses TRBV4-2 and TRBJ1-5; TRBD1 matches at 7 bases. V was clipped by 6 bases and J by 5 bases; unmatched bases: 7. The CDR3 has 14 residues. CDR1 LGHNA and CDR2 YNFKEQ come from the germline V gene.

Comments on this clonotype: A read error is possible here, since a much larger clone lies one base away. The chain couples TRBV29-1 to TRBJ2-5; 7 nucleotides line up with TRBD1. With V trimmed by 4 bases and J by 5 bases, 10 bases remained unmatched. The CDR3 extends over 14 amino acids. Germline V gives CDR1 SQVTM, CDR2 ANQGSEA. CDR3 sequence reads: CSVVPTGQVETQYF. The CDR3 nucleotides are TGCAGCGTTGTCCCCACCGGACAGGTGGAGACCCAGTACTTC.

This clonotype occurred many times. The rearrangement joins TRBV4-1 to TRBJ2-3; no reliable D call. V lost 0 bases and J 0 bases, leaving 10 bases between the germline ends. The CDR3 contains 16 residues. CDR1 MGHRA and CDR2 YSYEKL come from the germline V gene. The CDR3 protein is CASSQEGGTSTDTQYF. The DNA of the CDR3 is TGCGCCAGCAGCCAAGAAGGCGGAACTAGCACAGATACGCAGTATTTT.

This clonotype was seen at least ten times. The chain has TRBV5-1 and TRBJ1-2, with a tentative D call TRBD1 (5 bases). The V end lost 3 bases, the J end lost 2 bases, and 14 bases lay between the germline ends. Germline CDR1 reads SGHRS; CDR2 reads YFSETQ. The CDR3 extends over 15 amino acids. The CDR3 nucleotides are TGCGCCAGCAGCTCCGGGACGGGATTAAACTATGGCTACACCTTC. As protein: CASSSGTGLNYGYTF.

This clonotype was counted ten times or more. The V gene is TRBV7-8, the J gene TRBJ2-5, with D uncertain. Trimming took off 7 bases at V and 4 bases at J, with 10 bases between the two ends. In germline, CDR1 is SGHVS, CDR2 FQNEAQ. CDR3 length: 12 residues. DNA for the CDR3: TGTGCCAGCACCGCGTGGGGAGAGACCCAGTACTTC. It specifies CASTAWGETQYF.

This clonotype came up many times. CDR3 region: CASSPGQGANYGYTF. As DNA, the CDR3 is TGTGCCAGCAGCCCCGGACAGGGCGCCAACTATGGCTACACCTTC. The rearrangement links TRBV7-6 to TRBJ1-2, with 8 positions matching TRBD1. The CDR3 is 15 residues long. V dropped 5 bases and J dropped 2; count of bases not matched to a gene: 7. Germline CDR1 is SGHVS and CDR2 is FNYEAQ.

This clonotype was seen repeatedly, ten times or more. The CDR3 DNA reads as TGCGCCAGCAGCCTAGGAGATTCTGGAAACACCATATATTTT. Its protein is CASSLGDSGNTIYF. V and J are TRBV5-1 and TRBJ1-3; D remains ambiguous. This CDR3 is 14 amino acids long. V was cut by 4 bases and J by 1 base, with 9 bases left in between. Germline values: CDR1 SGHRS, CDR2 YFSETQ. Full variable domain (outside the CDR3, taken from reference TRBV5-1 and TRBJ1-3): KAGVTQTPRYLIKTRGQQVTLSCSPISGHRSVSWYQQTPGQGLQFLFEYFSETQRNKGNFPGRFSGRQFSNSRSEMNVSTLELGDSALYLCASSLGDSGNTIYFGEGSWLTVV.

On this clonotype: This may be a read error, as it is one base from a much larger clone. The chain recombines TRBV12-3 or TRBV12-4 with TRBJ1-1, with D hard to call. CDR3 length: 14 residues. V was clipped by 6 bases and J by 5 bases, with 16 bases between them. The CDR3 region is CASRRALGTTEAFF. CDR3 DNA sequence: TGTGCCAGCAGACGAGCTCTGGGTACAACTGAAGCTTTCTTT.

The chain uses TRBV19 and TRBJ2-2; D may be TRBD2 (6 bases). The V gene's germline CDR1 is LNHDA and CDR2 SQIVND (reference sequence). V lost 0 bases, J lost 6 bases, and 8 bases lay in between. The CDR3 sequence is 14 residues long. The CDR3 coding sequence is TGTGCCAGTAGTATAGATTGGGGGGCCGGGGAGCTGTTTTTT. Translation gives CASSIDWGAGELFF.

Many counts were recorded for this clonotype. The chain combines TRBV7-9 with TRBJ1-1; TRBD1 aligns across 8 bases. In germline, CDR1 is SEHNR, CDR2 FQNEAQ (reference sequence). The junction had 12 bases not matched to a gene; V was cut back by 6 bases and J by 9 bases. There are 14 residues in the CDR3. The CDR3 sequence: CASSSTILRGQAFF. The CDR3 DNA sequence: TGTGCCAGCAGTTCTACCATCCTCAGGGGGCAAGCTTTCTTT.

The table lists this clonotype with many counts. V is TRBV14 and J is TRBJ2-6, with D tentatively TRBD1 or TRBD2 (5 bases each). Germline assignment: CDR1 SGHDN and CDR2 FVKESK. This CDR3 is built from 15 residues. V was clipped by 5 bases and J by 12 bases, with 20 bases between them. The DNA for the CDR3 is TGTGCCAGCAGCAACGGGGCGGACGGCAACGTCGTCCTGACTTTC. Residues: CASSNGADGNVVLTF.

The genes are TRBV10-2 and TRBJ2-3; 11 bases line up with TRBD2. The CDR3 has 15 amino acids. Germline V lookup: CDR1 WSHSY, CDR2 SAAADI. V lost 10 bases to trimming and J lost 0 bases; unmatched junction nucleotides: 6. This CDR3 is CATESSGGSTDTQYF. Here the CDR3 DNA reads TGCGCCACTGAATCTAGCGGGGGGAGCACAGATACGCAGTATTTT.

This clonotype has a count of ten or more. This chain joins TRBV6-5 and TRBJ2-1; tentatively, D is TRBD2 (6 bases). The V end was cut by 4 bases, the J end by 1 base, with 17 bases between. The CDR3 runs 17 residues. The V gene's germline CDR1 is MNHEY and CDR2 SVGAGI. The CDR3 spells CASSSRQPGLSYNEQFF. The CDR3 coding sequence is TGTGCCAGCAGTTCACGCCAGCCAGGACTATCCTACAATGAGCAGTTCTTC.

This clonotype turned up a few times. CDR3 region: CASSSQGAYNQPQHF. The CDR3 coding sequence is TGTGCCAGCAGCTCGCAGGGGGCTTACAATCAGCCCCAGCATTTT. The rearrangement links TRBV7-9 to TRBJ1-5, with TRBD1 matching 8 bases. V dropped 4 bases and J dropped 3; count of bases not matched to a gene: 5. This CDR3 spans 15 amino acids. Germline CDR1 SEHNR, CDR2 FQNEAQ (reference sequence).

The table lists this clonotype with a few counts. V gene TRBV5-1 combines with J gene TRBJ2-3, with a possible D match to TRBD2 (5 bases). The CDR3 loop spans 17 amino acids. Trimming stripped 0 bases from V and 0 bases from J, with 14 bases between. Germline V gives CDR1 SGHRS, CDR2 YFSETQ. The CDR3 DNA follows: TGCGCCAGCAGCTTGGATCCCACGGGGTCCAGCACAGATACGCAGTATTTT. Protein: CASSLDPTGSSTDTQYF.

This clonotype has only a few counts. The CDR3 loop is CASSVNPRLTGQLAADTDTQYF. DNA of the CDR3: TGTGCCAGCAGCGTCAATCCGCGGTTGACGGGACAGCTAGCGGCCGACACAGATACGCAGTATTTT. J is TRBJ2-3 and V is TRBV9; tentatively, D is TRBD1 or TRBD2 (7 bases each). V gave up 2 bases and J gave up 2 bases, with 33 bases separating them. The CDR3 contains 22 residues. Germline values: CDR1 SGDLS, CDR2 YYNGEE.